The entry below gives a single TCR beta chain sequence along with its context. The data are from a study of blood T cell repertoires in COVID-19. As originally analysed: By means of reference gene primer amplification, nucleated cell counts were estimated. The data were produced by immunoSEQ multiplex PCR, yet TCRdb's version contains in-frame clones alone and is incomplete. The V and J calls and clone size are taken from that table; D and trimming were inferred from the DNA. The sample holds over 200,000 clones, around 88% seen once. J was trimmed by 4 bases and V by 4 bases; bases with no gene match: 6. The germline CDR1 and CDR2 sequences are LNHNV and YYDKDF (reference sequence). The CDR3 totals 15 residues.

This sequence was found in a woman between 35 and 50 years old with acute COVID-19. Material for sequencing was PBMCs or T cells enriched from blood (not recorded which). J is TRBJ1-1 and V is TRBV15, with 10 positions matching TRBD1. CDR3 loop: CATSTPGQGFTEAFF. The CDR3, as DNA: TGTGCCACCAGCACGCCGGGACAGGGGTTCACTGAAGCTTTCTTT.